A single sample gave rise to the 10 T cell receptor beta chains below, sequenced in a study of identical twins. Via MiXCR, TCRdb re-called the 5' RACE reads, giving one row per CDR3 protein. This table has 400,000 to 600,000 distinct CDR3 sequences, more than 20% appearing once. These records were also assigned to another study, of yellow fever vaccine responses in identical twins.

Specimen: CD4+ T cells sorted from blood. Receptor source: a woman between 18 and 29 years old in good health.

The chain uses TRBV3-1 and TRBJ1-1; 11 nucleotides agree with TRBD1. The CDR3 spans 16 residues. J was trimmed by 1 base and V by 4 bases; bases with no gene match: 5. From germline, CDR1 is LGHDT and CDR2 YNNKEL (reference sequence). CDR3 in amino acids: CASSPIGQGANTEAFF. For the CDR3, the DNA is TGTGCCAGCAGCCCAATCGGACAGGGGGCGAACACTGAAGCTTTCTTT.

To note about this clonotype: The junction differs from germline at one of its ends, possibly a read error. This chain uses TRBV11-1 with TRBJ2-3; 9 nucleotides line up with TRBD1. The V gene's germline CDR1 is SGHAT and CDR2 FQDESV (reference sequence). CDR3 length: 15 residues. In nucleotides, the CDR3 is TGTGCCAGCAGCCCTGGGGGACAGGGTACAGATACGCAGTACTTT. Translation: CASSPGGQGTDTQYF.

This chain uses TRBV15 with TRBJ2-1, with 8 bases that match TRBD2. The J segment lost 13 bases and the V segment lost 0 bases, leaving 8 bases of the junction unmatched. Germline V gene data show CDR1 as LNHNV and CDR2 as YYDKDF (reference sequence). CDR3 length: 14 residues. As DNA, the CDR3 is TGTGCCACCAGCAGAGATTCAACGGGAGGGCCACAGTTCTTC. Its protein product is CATSRDSTGGPQFF.

The rearrangement links TRBV6-5 to TRBJ2-1; TRBD2 matches at 13 bases. Germline lookup yields CDR1 MNHEY and CDR2 SVGAGI. The junction had 6 bases not matched to a gene; V was cut back by 3 bases and J by 7 bases. The CDR3 loop spans 16 amino acids. The CDR3 loop reads CASSYLLAGGQNEQFF. CDR3 sequence (DNA): TGTGCCAGCAGTTATTTACTAGCGGGGGGGCAAAATGAGCAGTTCTTC.

The gene calls are TRBV11-2 and TRBJ2-4, with TRBD2 identical over 7 bases. CDR1 and CDR2 (germline): SGHAT, FQNNGV. This CDR3 comprises 18 residues. Unmatched junction bases numbered 18, after V lost 5 bases and J lost 5 bases. In DNA form, the CDR3 reads TGTGCCAGCAGCCCTCGATCCCCGGGACGGGGGGTAGAAAACATTCAGTACTTC. It encodes CASSPRSPGRGVENIQYF.

The chain is built from TRBV2 and TRBJ2-3; a weak D match, TRBD2 (7 bases). The CDR3 runs to 16 residues. The germline gives CDR1 SNHLY, CDR2 FYNNEI. The germline V and J ends were trimmed by 5 bases and 3 bases, with 18 bases remaining between them. This CDR3 reads CASSPEGGFPTDTQYF. As DNA, the CDR3 is TGTGCCAGCAGTCCGGAGGGGGGGTTCCCGACAGATACGCAGTATTTT. Drawing the rest from reference TRBV2 and TRBJ2-3, the complete variable domain is EPEVTQTPSHQVTQMGQEVILRCVPISNHLYFYWYRQILGQKVEFLVSFYNNEISEKSEIFDDQFSVERPDGSNFTLKIRSTKLEDSAMYFCASSPEGGFPTDTQYFGPGTRLTVL.

This clonotype has a count of ten or more. The rearrangement uses TRBV3-1 and TRBJ2-7, with TRBD2 matching over 11 bases. The J segment lost 6 bases and the V segment lost 4 bases, leaving 5 bases of the junction unmatched. Germline V lookup: CDR1 LGHDT, CDR2 YNNKEL (reference sequence). This CDR3 region has 14 residues. CDR3 residues: CASSPLSGRAEQYF. The CDR3 nucleotides read TGTGCCAGCAGCCCCCTTAGCGGGAGGGCCGAGCAGTACTTC.

The chain is built from TRBV10-3 and TRBJ2-3; D is unresolved. Trimming cost V 0 bases and J 0 bases, with 13 bases left between them. Germline V CDR1 and CDR2: ENHRY, SYGVKD. The CDR3 has 17 residues. CDR3 sequence: CAISESVAGTSTDTQYF. DNA for the CDR3: TGTGCCATCAGTGAGTCTGTGGCCGGAACTAGCACAGATACGCAGTATTTT.

This clonotype was counted only a few times. This sequence joins TRBV11-1 and TRBJ2-3; 14 bases map to TRBD2. Unmatched junction bases numbered 11, after V lost 5 bases and J lost 4 bases. The germline V gene has CDR1 SGHAT and CDR2 FQDESV (reference sequence). The CDR3 totals 18 residues. The CDR3 sequence is CASSKGLAGVLVPDTQYF. CDR3 nucleotide sequence: TGTGCCAGCAGCAAGGGACTAGCGGGAGTGCTAGTGCCAGATACGCAGTATTTT.

The V call is TRBV6-1, the J call TRBJ2-2, with 9 bases fitting TRBD1. The CDR3 sequence is 15 residues long. Germline V gives CDR1 MNHNS, CDR2 SASEGT. J was trimmed by 4 bases and V by 6 bases; bases with no gene match: 6. The CDR3 DNA follows: TGTGCCAGCAGACCTGGGACAGGGTCCACCGGGGAGCTGTTTTTT. It translates to CASRPGTGSTGELFF.